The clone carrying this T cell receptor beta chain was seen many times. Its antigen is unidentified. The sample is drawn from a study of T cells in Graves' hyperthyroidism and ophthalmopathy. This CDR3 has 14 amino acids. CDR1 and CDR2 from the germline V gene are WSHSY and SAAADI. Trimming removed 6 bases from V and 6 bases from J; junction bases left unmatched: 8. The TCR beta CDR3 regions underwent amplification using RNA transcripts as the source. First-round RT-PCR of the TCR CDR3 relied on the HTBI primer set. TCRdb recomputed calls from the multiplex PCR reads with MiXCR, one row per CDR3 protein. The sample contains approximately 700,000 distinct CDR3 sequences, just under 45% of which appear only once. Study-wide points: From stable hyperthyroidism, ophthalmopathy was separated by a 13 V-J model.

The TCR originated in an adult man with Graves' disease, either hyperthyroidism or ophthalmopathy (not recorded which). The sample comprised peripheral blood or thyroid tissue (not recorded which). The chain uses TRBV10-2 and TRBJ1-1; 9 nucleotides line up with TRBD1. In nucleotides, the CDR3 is TGCGCCAGCAGACAGGGGGCGACTTCGGCTGAAGCTTTCTTT. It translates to CASRQGATSAEAFF.